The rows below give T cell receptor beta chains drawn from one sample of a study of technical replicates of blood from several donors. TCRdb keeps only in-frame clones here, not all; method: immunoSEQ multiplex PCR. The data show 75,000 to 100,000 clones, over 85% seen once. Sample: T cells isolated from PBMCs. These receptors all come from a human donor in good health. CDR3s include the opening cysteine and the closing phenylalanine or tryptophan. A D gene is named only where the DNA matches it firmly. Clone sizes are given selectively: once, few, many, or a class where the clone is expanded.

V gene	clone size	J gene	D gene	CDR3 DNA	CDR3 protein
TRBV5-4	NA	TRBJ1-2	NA	TGTGCCAGCAGCCTGTCAACTGCGACTCATCCCTATGGCTACACCTTC	CASSLSTATHPYGYTF
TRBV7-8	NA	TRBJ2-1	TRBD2	TGTGCCAGCAGCTTAGCGGCGGGAGGGCCCTATGAGCAGTTCTTC	CASSLAAGGPYEQFF
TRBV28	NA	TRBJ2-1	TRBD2	TGTGCCAGCATCATGAGCGGGAGGGCCGGCAATGAGCAGTTCTTC	CASIMSGRAGNEQFF
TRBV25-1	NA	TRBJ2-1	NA	TGTGCCAGCAGTGAGATCACTAGCTATGGTGGTGAGCAGTTCTTC	CASSEITSYGGEQFF
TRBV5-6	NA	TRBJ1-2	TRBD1	TGTGCCAGCAGCGTGGAGGACAGGAGATATGGCTACACCTTC	CASSVEDRRYGYTF
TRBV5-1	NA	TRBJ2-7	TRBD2	TGCGCCAGCAGCTTGCCGGGAGGATCCTACGAGCAGTACTTC	CASSLPGGSYEQYF
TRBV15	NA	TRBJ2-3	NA	TGTGCCACCAGCAGAGATGTCGGTAGCACAGATACGCAGTATTTT	CATSRDVGSTDTQYF
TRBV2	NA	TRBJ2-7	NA	TGTGCCAGCAGTCTCTGGGCCCTTGAGACCTACGAGCAGTACTTC	CASSLWALETYEQYF
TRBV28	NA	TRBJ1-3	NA	TGTGCCAGCGGTAATATAGGGGCGGGAAACACCATATATTTT	CASGNIGAGNTIYF
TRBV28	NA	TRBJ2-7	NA	TGTGCCAGCAGGCCCGGGACTCTTAGTACGCAGTACTTC	CASRPGTLSTQYF
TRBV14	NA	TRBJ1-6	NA	TGTGCCAGCAGCCAGCGAAATTCACCCCTCCACTTT	CASSQRNSPLHF
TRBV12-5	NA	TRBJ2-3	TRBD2	TGTGCTAGTGGTTTGGGACTAGCTAGCACAGATACGCAGTATTTT	CASGLGLASTDTQYF
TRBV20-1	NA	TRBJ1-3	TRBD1	TGCAGTGCTAGGTTAGGAGACAGGGGATATTTT	CSARLGDRGYF
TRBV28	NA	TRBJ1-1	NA	TGTGCCAGCAGTTTCGAATCTACCCATGCCGGGAACACTGAAGCTTTCTTT	CASSFESTHAGNTEAFF
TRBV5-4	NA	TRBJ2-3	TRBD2	TGTGCCAGCAGCTTGACTAGCGGGATTAGCACAGATACGCAGTATTTT	CASSLTSGISTDTQYF
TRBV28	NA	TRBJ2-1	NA	TGTGCCAGCAGGAGGACAGGGAGGGAGGAGCAGTTCTTC	CASRRTGREEQFF
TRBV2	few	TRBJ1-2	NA	TGTGCCAGCAGTGCATACAGAGCTAACTATGGCTACACCTTC	CASSAYRANYGYTF
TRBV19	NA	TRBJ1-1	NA	TGTGCCAGTAGTATAGACGGTGGGAGCACTGAAGCTTTCTTT	CASSIDGGSTEAFF
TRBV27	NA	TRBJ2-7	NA	TGTGCCAGCAGTTCCAACCCCGAGGACGAGCAGTACTTC	CASSSNPEDEQYF
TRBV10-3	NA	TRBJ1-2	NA	TGTGCCATCAGTGAGTTCGGCAGGGAGGTATATCATGGCTACACCTTC	CAISEFGREVYHGYTF
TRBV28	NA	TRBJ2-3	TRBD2	TGTGCCAGTGGGAAGCGGGGGGTCGTCAGCACAGATACGCAGTATTTT	CASGKRGVVSTDTQYF
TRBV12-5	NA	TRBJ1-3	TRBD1	TGTGCTAGTGGTTTGGCCCCCGGGACAGGGCCCGCCGTCATATATTTT	CASGLAPGTGPAVIYF
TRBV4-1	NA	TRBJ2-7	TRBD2	TGCGCCAGCAGCCCAGAATTCCAGCGGGAAGATGAGCAGTACTTC	CASSPEFQREDEQYF
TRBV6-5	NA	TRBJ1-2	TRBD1	TGTGCCAGCAGTCGTACACAGGGGGTCGGCTATGGCTACACCTTC	CASSRTQGVGYGYTF
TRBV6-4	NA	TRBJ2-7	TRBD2	TGTGCCAGCAGTGACTCGACTAGCGGGAGGGCCAGGTCCTACGAGCAGTACTTC	CASSDSTSGRARSYEQYF
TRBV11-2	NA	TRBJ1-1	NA	TGTGCCAGCAGCCCGCGGTTCGGGGACACTGAAGCTTTCTTT	CASSPRFGDTEAFF
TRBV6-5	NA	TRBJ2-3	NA	TGTGCCAGCAGTTACTTCGGGGGATTTAGCACAGATACGCAGTATTTT	CASSYFGGFSTDTQYF
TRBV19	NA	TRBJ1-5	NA	TGTGCCAGTAGCCTATTTCCGACACCCGGCAATCAGCCCCAGCATTTT	CASSLFPTPGNQPQHF
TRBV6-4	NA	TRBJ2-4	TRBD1	TGTGCCAGCAGTGACTCGGACAGGGACATTCAGTACTTC	CASSDSDRDIQYF
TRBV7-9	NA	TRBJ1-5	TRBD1	TGTGCCAGCAGCGTAGTTCGAATCACAGGGGCCTCAGGCAATCAGCCCCAGCATTTT	CASSVVRITGASGNQPQHF
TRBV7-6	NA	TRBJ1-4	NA	TGTGCCAGCAGCTTAGCCCAGGGTTCCCCGCTATGGGAAAAACTGTTTTTT	CASSLAQGSPLWEKLFF
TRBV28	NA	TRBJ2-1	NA	TGTGCCAGCAGTTTTTCCCGGGACTTTGGCTCCTACAATGAGCAGTTCTTC	CASSFSRDFGSYNEQFF
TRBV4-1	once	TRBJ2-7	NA	TGCGCCAGCAGTGGGGGCACGTCCTACGAGCAGTACTTC	CASSGGTSYEQYF
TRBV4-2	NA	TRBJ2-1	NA	TGTGCCAGCAGTCCACTCGCGGGATGGAGAAATGAGCAGTTCTTC	CASSPLAGWRNEQFF
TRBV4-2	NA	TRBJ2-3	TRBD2	TGTGCCAGCAGCCAAATTCGGGGGGACGGCACAGATACGCAGTATTTT	CASSQIRGDGTDTQYF
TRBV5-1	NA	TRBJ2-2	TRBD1	TGCGCCAGCAGCTCGGACAGGGTCACCGGGGAGCTGTTTTTT	CASSSDRVTGELFF
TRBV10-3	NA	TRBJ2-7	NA	TGTGCCATCAGGGCCGGACTCCAATACTACGAGCAGTACTTC	CAIRAGLQYYEQYF
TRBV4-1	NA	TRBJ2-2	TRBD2	TGCGCCAGCAGCGCAAGGAGACTGGGACTAGCCAACACCGGGGAGCTGTTTTTT	CASSARRLGLANTGELFF
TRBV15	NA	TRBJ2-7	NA	TGTGCCACCAGCAGACGGGACACCGTTGGGTCCTACGAGCAGTACTTC	CATSRRDTVGSYEQYF
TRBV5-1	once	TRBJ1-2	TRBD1	TGCGCCAGCAGCTTGGTAGACAGGGAGTATGGCTACACCTTC	CASSLVDREYGYTF
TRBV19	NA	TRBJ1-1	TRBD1	TGTGCCAGTAGTATACGGGACAGGGGCGACACTGAAGCTTTCTTT	CASSIRDRGDTEAFF
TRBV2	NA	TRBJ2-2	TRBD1	TGTGCCAGCGTGGGACAGGGCGCCACCGGGGAGCTGTTTTTT	CASVGQGATGELFF
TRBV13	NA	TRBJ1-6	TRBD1	TGTGCCAGCAGCTTAGGGGACAGGGGTAATTCACCCCTCCACTTT	CASSLGDRGNSPLHF
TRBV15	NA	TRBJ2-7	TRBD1	TGTGCCACCAGCCGTACCGGGACAGCCTACGAGCAGTACTTC	CATSRTGTAYEQYF
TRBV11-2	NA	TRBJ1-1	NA	TGTGCCAGCAGCTTAGTAGGATTTGTGGGGGCGAACACTGAAGCTTTCTTT	CASSLVGFVGANTEAFF
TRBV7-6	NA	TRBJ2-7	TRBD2	TGTGCCAGCAGCTTCGAGACTAGCGGGAGCGGGCAGTACTTC	CASSFETSGSGQYF
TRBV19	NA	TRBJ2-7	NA	TGTGCCAGTAGTACAGACGGGTACGAGCAGTACTTC	CASSTDGYEQYF
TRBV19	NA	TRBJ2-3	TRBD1	TGTGCCAGTAGTATAGGGACAGGGGGAGATACGCAGTATTTT	CASSIGTGGDTQYF
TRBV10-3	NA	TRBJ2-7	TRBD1	TGTGCCATCAGTTCGACAGGGGGAAACTACGAGCAGTACTTC	CAISSTGGNYEQYF
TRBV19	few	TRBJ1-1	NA	TGTGCCAGTAGTTGGACAGAGAACACTGAAGCTTTCTTT	CASSWTENTEAFF
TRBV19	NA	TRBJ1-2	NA	TGTGCCAGTAGTAACAGGAGCTATGGCTACACCTTC	CASSNRSYGYTF
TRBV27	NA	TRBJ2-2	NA	TGTGCCAGCAGTTCTCTAGTCGGGGAGCTGTTTTTT	CASSSLVGELFF
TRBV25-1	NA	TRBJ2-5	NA	TGTGCCAGCAGTTTGGGGGCGTCCGCAGAGACCCAGTACTTC	CASSLGASAETQYF
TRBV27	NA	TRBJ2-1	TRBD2	TGTGCCAGCAGAAATGCGGGAGATGGCAATGAGCAGTTCTTC	CASRNAGDGNEQFF
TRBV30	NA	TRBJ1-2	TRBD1	TGTGCCTGGAAACAGGGGGCGTATGGCTACACCTTC	CAWKQGAYGYTF
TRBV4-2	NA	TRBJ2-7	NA	TGTGCCAGCAGCCAAGAAGGCGGGGCGTGGAGTGACGAGCAGTACTTC	CASSQEGGAWSDEQYF
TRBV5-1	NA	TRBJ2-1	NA	TGCGCCAGCAGCCTTACAGGTGAGCAGTTCTTC	CASSLTGEQFF